The 8 T cell receptor beta chains given below trace back to one sample, sequenced in a study of T cell responses to AZD1222 COVID-19 vaccine. This table comes from immunoSEQ multiplex PCR, and its TCRdb copy is limited to in-frame clones, with some not included. Of some 83,000 clones in the sample, approximately 90% were seen once. Sequences were derived from peripheral blood, sampled 28 days after the second AZD1222 dose. These receptors all come from an adult who received the AZD1222 COVID-19 vaccine.

This clone appeared a single time. V gene TRBV4-3 combines with J gene TRBJ2-7; the D gene is possibly TRBD2 (5 bases). Germline V gene sequence: CDR1 LGHNA, CDR2 YSLEER. There are 13 residues in the CDR3. The germline V and J ends were trimmed by 1 base and 1 base, with 5 bases remaining between them. As DNA, the CDR3 is TGCGCCAGCAGCCAAGGACTATCCTACGAGCAGTACTTC. The encoded protein is CASSQGLSYEQYF.

The chain couples TRBV2 to TRBJ1-1, with no clear D. The length of the CDR3 is 15 residues. Trimming removed 3 bases at V and 0 bases at J, with 11 bases between. In germline, CDR1 is SNHLY, CDR2 FYNNEI. The CDR3 reads CASSEEAGMNTEAFF. The CDR3 DNA follows: TGTGCCAGCAGTGAGGAGGCGGGCATGAACACTGAAGCTTTCTTT.

The chain uses TRBV7-9 and TRBJ2-5; 8 bases match TRBD1. Germline values: CDR1 SEHNR, CDR2 FQNEAQ (reference sequence). The CDR3 spans 13 residues. The J segment lost 9 bases and the V segment lost 4 bases, leaving 7 bases of the junction unmatched. The DNA of the CDR3 is TGTGCCAGCAGCTCCCCAGGGGGCGAGCCCCAGTACTTC. Translated: CASSSPGGEPQYF.

DNA for the CDR3: TGTGCCAGCACTCCCACCGGGCAGGACTATGGCTACACCTTC. Its translation: CASTPTGQDYGYTF. This chain connects TRBV27 to TRBJ1-2; D not resolved. In germline, CDR1 is MNHEY, CDR2 SMNVEV (reference sequence). Trimming stripped 7 bases from V and 3 bases from J, with 15 bases between. This CDR3 comprises 14 residues.

The V call is TRBV7-9, the J call TRBJ2-7, with no clear D. The CDR3 is made up of 12 amino acids. V lost 3 bases and J lost 3, with 6 bases in between. Looked up from germline, CDR1 is SEHNR and CDR2 is FQNEAQ (reference sequence). In nucleotides, the CDR3 is TGTGCCAGCAGCTTCGCCGACTACGAGCAGTACTTC. This sequence encodes CASSFADYEQYF.

CDR3 protein: CASSYAPTGVYGYTF. CDR3 sequence (DNA): TGTGCCAGCAGTTACGCCCCGACAGGGGTCTATGGCTACACCTTC. The chain combines TRBV6-5 with TRBJ1-2, with 8 bases that match TRBD1. V shed 2 bases, J shed 4 bases, and the junction held 6 bases outside the gene matches. Per the germline V gene, CDR1 is MNHEY and CDR2 is SVGAGI. The CDR3 covers 15 residues.

In this sample, this clone turned up once. The chain uses TRBV7-2 and TRBJ2-1, with D uncertain. V lost 0 bases and J lost 2, with 11 bases in between. CDR1 is SGHTA and CDR2 is FQGNSA in the germline V gene. This CDR3 comprises 16 residues. Here the CDR3 reads CASSLALQFPYNEQFF. CDR3 bases: TGTGCCAGCAGCTTAGCACTACAATTCCCCTACAATGAGCAGTTCTTC.

V gene TRBV24-1 combines with J gene TRBJ2-3; 7 nucleotides match TRBD1. The ends lost 9 bases at V and 1 base at J; junction bases unmatched: 6. Germline V gene data show CDR1 as KGHDR and CDR2 as SFDVKD. The CDR3 runs 14 residues. CDR3 sequence (DNA): TGTGCCACCTCAGACAGGGTGCGCACAGATACGCAGTATTTT. This encodes CATSDRVRTDTQYF.